In this sample, the clone carrying this T cell receptor beta chain turned up once. What it recognizes is unknown. A junction end diverges from the germline sequence, so it may reflect a read error. The data were taken from a study of T-cell memory formation after mild COVID-19. Study-wide background: TCR clusters largely stayed donor specific. General study results and limits: CD4+ contracting clones lay mainly in CM and EM, CD8+ ones in EMRA. A second wave of clones peaked on day 37, and their SARS-CoV-2 specificity went unconfirmed.

5'RACE with constant-segment primers yielded barcoded, UMI-tagged TCR alpha and TCR beta cDNA libraries. A single record per CDR3 protein comes from TCRdb applying MiXCR to the 5' RACE reads. The sample consists of 280,000 or so distinct CDR3 sequences, roughly 18% of them appearing once. The CDR3 extends over 13 amino acids. CDR1 is SGHTA and CDR2 is FQGNSA in the germline V gene. The sample consisted of PBMCs or a T cell subset sorted from them (not recorded which). This clonotype was sampled from a young man who had mild COVID-19 (a few samples of this study predate the infection). Cell type and time point are not known. The chain combines TRBV7-2 with TRBJ1-2; D unresolved. The CDR3 loop is CASSLASGSGYNF. The CDR3 DNA is TGTGCCAGCAGCTTAGCGTCCGGGAGCGGCTACAACTTC.